This T cell receptor beta chain stems from a study of blood T cell repertoires in COVID-19. Generated by immunoSEQ multiplex PCR, the TCRdb table keeps only in-frame clones and is missing some. Among 270,000 or so clones, roughly 91% were seen once, and the ten largest hold 2.3%. CDR1 is MDHEN, CDR2 SYDVKM, per germline. The CDR3 is 14 amino acids. V lost 6 bases to trimming and J lost 2 bases; unmatched junction nucleotides: 6. The sample comprised PBMCs or T cells enriched from blood (not recorded which). This clonotype was obtained from a woman in her thirties or forties with acute COVID-19. The V and J genes are TRBV28 and TRBJ1-2, with 7 bases identical to TRBD1. The CDR3 region has the DNA TGTGCCAGCAGCCAGGGGGGAGCGAACTATGGCTACACCTTC. As protein: CASSQGGANYGYTF.